Presented here are 7 T cell receptor beta chains from one specimen sequenced in a study of graft-versus-host responses after intestinal transplantation. Method: immunoSEQ multiplex PCR; TCRdb's copy keeps in-frame clones and lacks some. Of 20,000 to 25,000 clones in the sample, under 50% were seen once. Specimen: alloreactive CD4+ T cells from a mixed lymphocyte reaction culture, collected before intestinal transplant. Sample subset: CFSE-low proliferating T cells sorted from roughly six-day pre-transplant mixed lymphocyte reaction (GvH or HvG direction). The receptors here all came from a human patient who received an intestinal transplant.

V usage is TRBV4-2 and J usage is TRBJ2-5, with TRBD1 as a possible D gene (6 bases). This CDR3 comprises 16 residues. Germline lookup yields CDR1 LGHNA and CDR2 YNFKEQ. V was pared by 1 base and J by 2 bases, with 14 bases between. The DNA of the CDR3 is TGTGCCAGCAGCCAAGTCTGGGGGCTGTCGCAAGAGACCCAGTACTTC. It is translated as CASSQVWGLSQETQYF.

The genes are TRBV23-1 and TRBJ2-2; tentatively, D is TRBD2 (6 bases). TRBV23-1 has ORF status, its function being uncertain. Trimming removed 1 base from V and 7 bases from J, with 13 bases in between. This CDR3 is built from 15 residues. The CDR3 bases are TGCGCCAGCAGTCAATACCGTAGCGGCAGCGGGGAGCTGTTTTTT. Encoded protein: CASSQYRSGSGELFF.

This clone has a handful of counts. The V and J genes are TRBV2 and TRBJ1-1; a weak D match, TRBD1 (6 bases). The CDR3 covers 12 residues. CDR1 SNHLY and CDR2 FYNNEI come from the germline V gene. Trimming pared 2 bases from V and 11 bases from J, leaving 12 bases between. CDR3 nucleotide sequence: TGTGCCAGCAGTGAATGGGGGCGGTGGGCTTTCTTT. It codes for CASSEWGRWAFF.

This clone was seen a handful of times. The gene calls are TRBV6-5 and TRBJ2-3; 8 nucleotides match TRBD2. This CDR3 is 14 amino acids long. J gave up 3 bases and V 6 bases, and 5 bases lay outside the gene matches. Germline values: CDR1 MNHEY, CDR2 SVGAGI. CDR3 region: CASSSGGRTDTQYF. CDR3 bases: TGTGCCAGCAGCTCGGGGGGGCGGACAGATACGCAGTATTTT.

This clone came up a few times. The chain employs TRBV6-5 and TRBJ1-2; D gene ambiguous. The V end lost 0 bases, the J end lost 4 bases, and 15 bases lay between the germline ends. The germline CDR1 and CDR2 sequences are MNHEY and SVGAGI. The length of the CDR3 is 16 residues. The CDR3 spells CASSYSMKPLTYGYTF. In nucleotides, the CDR3 is TGTGCCAGCAGTTACTCGATGAAACCACTAACCTATGGCTACACCTTC.

The gene calls are TRBV6-5 and TRBJ2-1; TRBD1 matches at 10 bases. CDR1 MNHEY and CDR2 SVGAGI come from the germline V gene. J was trimmed by 0 bases and V by 5 bases; bases with no gene match: 1. The CDR3 loop spans 15 amino acids. The CDR3 DNA sequence: TGTGCCAGCAGTGGACAGGGGGGCTCCTACAATGAGCAGTTCTTC. This codes for CASSGQGGSYNEQFF.

The chain is built from TRBV5-1 and TRBJ2-1; 7 nucleotides line up with TRBD2. The CDR3 spans 16 residues. V trimming: 0 bases; J trimming: 2 bases; junction bases outside the gene matches: 5. Germline V gene lookup returns CDR1 SGHRS and CDR2 YFSETQ. CDR3 nucleotide sequence: TGCGCCAGCAGCTTGGCGGCGGGGGTCACCTACAATGAGCAGTTCTTC. The encoded protein is CASSLAAGVTYNEQFF.